This is a list of T cell receptor beta chains from one sample in a study of shared clonotypes between healthy human individuals. The protocol was immunoSEQ multiplex PCR, while the TCRdb copy is restricted to in-frame clones and leaves out a portion. The sample yields approximately 1,000,000 clones, roughly 80% seen once. Sequenced sample: memory CD4+ T cells from PBMCs. The receptors come from a young man in good health. Some clones in this sample may be carry-over from other donors' samples. The CDR3 runs from the conserved cysteine through the conserved F or W. A D gene is named only where the DNA matches it firmly. Expanded clones get a size class; other rows say once, few or many, or leave the size out.

TRBV7-8	TRBJ1-5	many	.	CASSSGGGPGQPQHF	TGTGCCAGCAGCTCGGGCGGGGGGCCGGGGCAGCCCCAGCATTTT
TRBV5-6	TRBJ1-2	.	TRBD1	CASSLPGQQGGNYGYTF	TGTGCCAGCAGCTTACCGGGACAGCAAGGTGGAAACTATGGCTACACCTTC
TRBV5-1	TRBJ1-5	.	.	CASSPELGQPQHF	TGCGCCAGCAGCCCTGAACTCGGTCAGCCCCAGCATTTT
TRBV5-4	TRBJ2-5	.	TRBD2	CASSFSGVPGAQYF	TGTGCCAGCAGCTTCAGCGGGGTCCCGGGGGCCCAGTACTTC
TRBV6-1	TRBJ2-6	.	.	CASSEGLARVLTF	TGTGCCAGCAGTGAAGGACTCGCACGCGTCCTGACTTTC
TRBV5-1	TRBJ1-2	.	.	CASSLSFGDYGYTF	TGCGCCAGCAGCTTGTCTTTCGGGGACTATGGCTACACCTTC
TRBV30	TRBJ2-5	.	.	CAWSKNREETQYF	TGTGCCTGGAGTAAGAACAGGGAAGAGACCCAGTACTTC
TRBV14	TRBJ2-1	few	.	CASSRLGGEDNEQFF	TGTGCCAGCAGCCGACTCGGCGGGGAAGACAATGAGCAGTTCTTC
TRBV27	TRBJ1-2	.	.	CASSSGAGYTF	TGTGCCAGCAGTTCCGGAGCTGGCTACACCTTC
TRBV5-4	TRBJ2-2	.	TRBD1	CASSLGPGQGSGELFF	TGTGCCAGCAGCTTGGGGCCGGGACAGGGGTCCGGGGAGCTGTTTTTT